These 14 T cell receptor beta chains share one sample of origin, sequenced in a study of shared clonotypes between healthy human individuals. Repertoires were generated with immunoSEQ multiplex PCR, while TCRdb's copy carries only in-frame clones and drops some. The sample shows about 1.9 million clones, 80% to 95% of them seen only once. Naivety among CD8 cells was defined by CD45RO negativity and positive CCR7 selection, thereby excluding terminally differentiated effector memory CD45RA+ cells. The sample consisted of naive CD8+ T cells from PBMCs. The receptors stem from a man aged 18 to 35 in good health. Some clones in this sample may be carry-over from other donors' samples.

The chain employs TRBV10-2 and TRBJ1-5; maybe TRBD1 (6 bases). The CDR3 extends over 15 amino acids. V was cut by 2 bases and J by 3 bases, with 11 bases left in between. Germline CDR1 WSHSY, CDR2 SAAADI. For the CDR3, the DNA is TGCGCCAGCAGTGAGGCAGGGGCGGACAATCAGCCCCAGCATTTT. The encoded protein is CASSEAGADNQPQHF.

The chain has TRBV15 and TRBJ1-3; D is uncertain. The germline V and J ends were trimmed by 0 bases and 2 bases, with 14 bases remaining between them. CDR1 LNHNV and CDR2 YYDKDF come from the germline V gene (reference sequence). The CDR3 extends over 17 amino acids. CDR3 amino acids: CATSRDIRLQTGNTIYF. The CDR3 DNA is TGTGCCACCAGCAGAGATATCCGGTTACAGACTGGAAACACCATATATTTT.

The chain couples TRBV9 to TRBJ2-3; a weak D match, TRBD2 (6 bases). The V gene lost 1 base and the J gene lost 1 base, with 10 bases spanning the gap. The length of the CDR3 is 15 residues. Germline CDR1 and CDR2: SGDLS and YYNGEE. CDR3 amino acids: CASSVKASGTDTQYF. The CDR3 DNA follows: TGTGCCAGCAGCGTAAAGGCTAGCGGCACAGATACGCAGTATTTT. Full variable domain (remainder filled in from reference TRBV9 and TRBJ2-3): DSGVTQTPKHLITATGQRVTLRCSPRSGDLSVYWYQQSLDQGLQFLIQYYNGEERAKGNILERFSAQQFPDLHSELNLSSLELGDSALYFCASSVKASGTDTQYFGPGTRLTVL.

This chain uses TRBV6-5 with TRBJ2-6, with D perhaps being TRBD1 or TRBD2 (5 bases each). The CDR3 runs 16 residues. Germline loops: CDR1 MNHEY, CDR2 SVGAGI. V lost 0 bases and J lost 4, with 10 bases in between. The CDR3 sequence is CASSYSAGTGANVLTF. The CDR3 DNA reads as TGTGCCAGCAGTTACTCAGCAGGGACCGGGGCCAACGTCCTGACTTTC.

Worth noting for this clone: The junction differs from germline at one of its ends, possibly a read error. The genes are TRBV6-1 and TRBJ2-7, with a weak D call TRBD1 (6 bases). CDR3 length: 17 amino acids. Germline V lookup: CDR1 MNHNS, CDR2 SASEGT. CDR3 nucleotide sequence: TGTGCCAGCACTGAAAGGGGGTACAGGGCTCCCCACTACGAGCAGTACTTC. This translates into CASTERGYRAPHYEQYF.

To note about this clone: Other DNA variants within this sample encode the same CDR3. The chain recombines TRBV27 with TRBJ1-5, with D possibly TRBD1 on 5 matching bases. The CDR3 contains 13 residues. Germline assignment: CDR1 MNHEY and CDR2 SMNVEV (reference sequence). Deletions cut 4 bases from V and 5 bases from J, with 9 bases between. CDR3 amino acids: CASSWRGDQPQHF. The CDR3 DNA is TGTGCCAGCAGTTGGAGGGGCGATCAGCCCCAGCATTTT.

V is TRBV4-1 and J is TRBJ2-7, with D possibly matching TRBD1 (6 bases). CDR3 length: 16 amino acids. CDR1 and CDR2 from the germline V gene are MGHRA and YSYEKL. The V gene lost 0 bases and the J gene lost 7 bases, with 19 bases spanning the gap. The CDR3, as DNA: TGCGCCAGCAGCCAAGATTCGACAGGCCGATCTTGGGAGCAGTACTTC. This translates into CASSQDSTGRSWEQYF.

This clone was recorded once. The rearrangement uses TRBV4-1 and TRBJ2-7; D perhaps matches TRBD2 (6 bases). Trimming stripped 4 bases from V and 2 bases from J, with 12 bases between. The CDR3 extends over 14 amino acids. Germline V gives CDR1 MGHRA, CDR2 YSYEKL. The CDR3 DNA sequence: TGCGCCAGCAGCCGGGGGGACCCCACCTACGAGCAGTACTTC. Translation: CASSRGDPTYEQYF.

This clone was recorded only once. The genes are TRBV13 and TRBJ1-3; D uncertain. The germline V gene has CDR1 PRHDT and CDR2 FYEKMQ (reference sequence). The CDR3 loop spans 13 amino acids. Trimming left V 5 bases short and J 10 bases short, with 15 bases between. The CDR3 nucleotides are TGTGCCAGCAGCCAAGGGCGGGGTGGTACCATATATTTT. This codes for CASSQGRGGTIYF.

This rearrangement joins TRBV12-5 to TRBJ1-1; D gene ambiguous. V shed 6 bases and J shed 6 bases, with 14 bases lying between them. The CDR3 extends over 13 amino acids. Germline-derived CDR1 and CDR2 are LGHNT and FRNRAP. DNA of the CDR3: TGTGCTAGTGGCAATTGGCGAAGCTCTGAAGCTTTCTTT. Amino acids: CASGNWRSSEAFF.

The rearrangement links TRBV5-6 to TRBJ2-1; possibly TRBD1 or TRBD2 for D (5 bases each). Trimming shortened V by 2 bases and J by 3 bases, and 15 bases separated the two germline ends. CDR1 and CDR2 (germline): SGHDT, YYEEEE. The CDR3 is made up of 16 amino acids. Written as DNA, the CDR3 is TGTGCCAGCAGCTTAGAATCCCTGGGGGTCTACAATGAGCAGTTCTTC. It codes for CASSLESLGVYNEQFF.

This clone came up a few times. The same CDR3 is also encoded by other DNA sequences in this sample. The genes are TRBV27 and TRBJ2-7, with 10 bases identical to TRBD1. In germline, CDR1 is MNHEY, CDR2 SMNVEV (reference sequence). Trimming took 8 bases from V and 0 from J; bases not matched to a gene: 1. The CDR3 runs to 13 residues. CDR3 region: CASRDRGSYEQYF. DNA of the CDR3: TGTGCCAGCCGGGACAGGGGCTCCTACGAGCAGTACTTC.

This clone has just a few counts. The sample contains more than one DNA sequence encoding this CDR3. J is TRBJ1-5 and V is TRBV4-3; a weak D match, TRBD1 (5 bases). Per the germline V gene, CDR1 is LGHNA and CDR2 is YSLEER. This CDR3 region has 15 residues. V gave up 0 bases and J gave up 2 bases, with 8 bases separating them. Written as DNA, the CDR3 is TGCGCCAGCAGCCAAGATCTGGGGGGCAATCAGCCCCAGCATTTT. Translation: CASSQDLGGNQPQHF.

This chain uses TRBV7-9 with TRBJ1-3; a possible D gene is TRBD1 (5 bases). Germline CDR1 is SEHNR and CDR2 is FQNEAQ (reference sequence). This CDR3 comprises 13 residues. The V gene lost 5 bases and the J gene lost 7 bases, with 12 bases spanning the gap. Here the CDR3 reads CASSTREGNTIYF. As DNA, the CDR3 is TGTGCCAGCAGCACACGAGAGGGGAACACCATATATTTT.